Below, 7 T cell receptor beta chains from the same sample are listed, as sequenced in a study of T cells in Graves' hyperthyroidism and ophthalmopathy (dated by TCRdb to between 2018 and 2021). Library creation used multiplex PCR. Reads for this sample came from an Illumina HiSeq 2000. The TCR beta CDR3 regions were amplified from the RNA transcripts. The first round of RT-PCR for the TCR CDR3 was performed with the HTBI primer set and the Qiagen OneStep RT-PCR kit. TCRdb passed the public sequencing reads through fastp at Q25 and MiXCR, retaining productive beta sequences. Rows are combined by CDR3 protein, so each entry shows the most common genes and DNA. The sample table lists more than 300,000 distinct CDR3 sequences, 14% of them with a count of one. The top ten clonotypes cover around 24% of the sample. The source material was blood. These receptors all stem from a woman under 40 with Graves' hyperthyroidism.

This clonotype was counted ten times or more. V usage is TRBV2 and J usage is TRBJ2-1; weak D call: TRBD2 (5 bases). The V gene lost 3 bases and the J gene lost 4 bases, with 13 bases spanning the gap. Germline V gene data show CDR1 as SNHLY and CDR2 as FYNNEI. This CDR3 is 15 amino acids long. The CDR3 sequence: CASSEKRRPYNEQFF. CDR3 bases: TGTGCCAGCAGTGAGAAGCGGAGACCTTACAATGAGCAGTTCTTC.

This clonotype has more than one count but fewer than ten. V and J are TRBV7-9 and TRBJ1-2, with TRBD1 matching over 7 bases. The CDR3 contains 14 residues. Germline V CDR1 and CDR2: SEHNR, FQNEAQ (reference sequence). V shed 5 bases, J shed 2 bases, and the junction held 5 bases outside the gene matches. CDR3 loop: CASSPTTGNYGYTF. The CDR3 bases are TGTGCCAGCAGCCCGACGACAGGGAACTATGGCTACACCTTC.

At least ten counts were recorded for this clonotype. This chain uses TRBV7-2 with TRBJ1-2; D unclear. Between the trimmed V and J ends, which lost 1 base and 0 bases, there was a span of 12 bases. The germline gives CDR1 SGHTA, CDR2 FQGNSA. The CDR3 has 16 amino acids. CDR3 bases: TGTGCCAGCAGCTTAGATAGTGGCAGCGCTAACTATGGCTACACCTTC. This sequence encodes CASSLDSGSANYGYTF.

This clonotype was seen ten or more times. CDR3 bases: TGTGCCAGCAGCCCCCGGACGGTAACTAATGAAAAACTGTTTTTT. Translation: CASSPRTVTNEKLFF. The chain uses TRBV7-2 and TRBJ1-4; the D is unclear. Trimming left V 5 bases short and J 1 base short, with 11 bases between. The CDR3 runs to 15 residues. CDR1 is SGHTA, CDR2 FQGNSA, per germline.

This clonotype was picked up a small number of times. The chain uses TRBV7-9 and TRBJ2-7, with TRBD2 identical over 13 bases. Germline assignment: CDR1 SEHNR and CDR2 FQNEAQ (reference sequence). This CDR3 is 13 amino acids long. Unmatched junction bases numbered 3, after V lost 4 bases and J lost 9 bases. The CDR3 sequence: CASSSGTSGMQYF. For the CDR3, the DNA is TGTGCCAGCAGCTCCGGGACTAGCGGGATGCAGTACTTC.

In its sample, this clonotype was seen many times. The V and J genes are TRBV3-1 and TRBJ2-7; weak D call: TRBD2 (5 bases). V lost 0 bases, J lost 1 base, and 16 bases lay in between. Germline values: CDR1 LGHDT, CDR2 YNNKEL (reference sequence). This CDR3 is built from 17 residues. CDR3 region: CASSQDGLAGWSYEQYF. CDR3 nucleotide sequence: TGTGCCAGCAGCCAAGATGGGCTAGCCGGGTGGTCCTACGAGCAGTACTTC.

This clonotype was counted at least ten times. The rearrangement links TRBV29-1 to TRBJ2-2, with D unresolved. V dropped 7 bases and J dropped 0 bases, with 9 bases sitting between them. The V gene's germline CDR1 is SQVTM and CDR2 ANQGSEA. CDR3 length: 13 amino acids. In DNA, the CDR3 is TGCAGCGGTCGGATCCCGAACACCGGGGAGCTGTTTTTT. It is translated as CSGRIPNTGELFF.